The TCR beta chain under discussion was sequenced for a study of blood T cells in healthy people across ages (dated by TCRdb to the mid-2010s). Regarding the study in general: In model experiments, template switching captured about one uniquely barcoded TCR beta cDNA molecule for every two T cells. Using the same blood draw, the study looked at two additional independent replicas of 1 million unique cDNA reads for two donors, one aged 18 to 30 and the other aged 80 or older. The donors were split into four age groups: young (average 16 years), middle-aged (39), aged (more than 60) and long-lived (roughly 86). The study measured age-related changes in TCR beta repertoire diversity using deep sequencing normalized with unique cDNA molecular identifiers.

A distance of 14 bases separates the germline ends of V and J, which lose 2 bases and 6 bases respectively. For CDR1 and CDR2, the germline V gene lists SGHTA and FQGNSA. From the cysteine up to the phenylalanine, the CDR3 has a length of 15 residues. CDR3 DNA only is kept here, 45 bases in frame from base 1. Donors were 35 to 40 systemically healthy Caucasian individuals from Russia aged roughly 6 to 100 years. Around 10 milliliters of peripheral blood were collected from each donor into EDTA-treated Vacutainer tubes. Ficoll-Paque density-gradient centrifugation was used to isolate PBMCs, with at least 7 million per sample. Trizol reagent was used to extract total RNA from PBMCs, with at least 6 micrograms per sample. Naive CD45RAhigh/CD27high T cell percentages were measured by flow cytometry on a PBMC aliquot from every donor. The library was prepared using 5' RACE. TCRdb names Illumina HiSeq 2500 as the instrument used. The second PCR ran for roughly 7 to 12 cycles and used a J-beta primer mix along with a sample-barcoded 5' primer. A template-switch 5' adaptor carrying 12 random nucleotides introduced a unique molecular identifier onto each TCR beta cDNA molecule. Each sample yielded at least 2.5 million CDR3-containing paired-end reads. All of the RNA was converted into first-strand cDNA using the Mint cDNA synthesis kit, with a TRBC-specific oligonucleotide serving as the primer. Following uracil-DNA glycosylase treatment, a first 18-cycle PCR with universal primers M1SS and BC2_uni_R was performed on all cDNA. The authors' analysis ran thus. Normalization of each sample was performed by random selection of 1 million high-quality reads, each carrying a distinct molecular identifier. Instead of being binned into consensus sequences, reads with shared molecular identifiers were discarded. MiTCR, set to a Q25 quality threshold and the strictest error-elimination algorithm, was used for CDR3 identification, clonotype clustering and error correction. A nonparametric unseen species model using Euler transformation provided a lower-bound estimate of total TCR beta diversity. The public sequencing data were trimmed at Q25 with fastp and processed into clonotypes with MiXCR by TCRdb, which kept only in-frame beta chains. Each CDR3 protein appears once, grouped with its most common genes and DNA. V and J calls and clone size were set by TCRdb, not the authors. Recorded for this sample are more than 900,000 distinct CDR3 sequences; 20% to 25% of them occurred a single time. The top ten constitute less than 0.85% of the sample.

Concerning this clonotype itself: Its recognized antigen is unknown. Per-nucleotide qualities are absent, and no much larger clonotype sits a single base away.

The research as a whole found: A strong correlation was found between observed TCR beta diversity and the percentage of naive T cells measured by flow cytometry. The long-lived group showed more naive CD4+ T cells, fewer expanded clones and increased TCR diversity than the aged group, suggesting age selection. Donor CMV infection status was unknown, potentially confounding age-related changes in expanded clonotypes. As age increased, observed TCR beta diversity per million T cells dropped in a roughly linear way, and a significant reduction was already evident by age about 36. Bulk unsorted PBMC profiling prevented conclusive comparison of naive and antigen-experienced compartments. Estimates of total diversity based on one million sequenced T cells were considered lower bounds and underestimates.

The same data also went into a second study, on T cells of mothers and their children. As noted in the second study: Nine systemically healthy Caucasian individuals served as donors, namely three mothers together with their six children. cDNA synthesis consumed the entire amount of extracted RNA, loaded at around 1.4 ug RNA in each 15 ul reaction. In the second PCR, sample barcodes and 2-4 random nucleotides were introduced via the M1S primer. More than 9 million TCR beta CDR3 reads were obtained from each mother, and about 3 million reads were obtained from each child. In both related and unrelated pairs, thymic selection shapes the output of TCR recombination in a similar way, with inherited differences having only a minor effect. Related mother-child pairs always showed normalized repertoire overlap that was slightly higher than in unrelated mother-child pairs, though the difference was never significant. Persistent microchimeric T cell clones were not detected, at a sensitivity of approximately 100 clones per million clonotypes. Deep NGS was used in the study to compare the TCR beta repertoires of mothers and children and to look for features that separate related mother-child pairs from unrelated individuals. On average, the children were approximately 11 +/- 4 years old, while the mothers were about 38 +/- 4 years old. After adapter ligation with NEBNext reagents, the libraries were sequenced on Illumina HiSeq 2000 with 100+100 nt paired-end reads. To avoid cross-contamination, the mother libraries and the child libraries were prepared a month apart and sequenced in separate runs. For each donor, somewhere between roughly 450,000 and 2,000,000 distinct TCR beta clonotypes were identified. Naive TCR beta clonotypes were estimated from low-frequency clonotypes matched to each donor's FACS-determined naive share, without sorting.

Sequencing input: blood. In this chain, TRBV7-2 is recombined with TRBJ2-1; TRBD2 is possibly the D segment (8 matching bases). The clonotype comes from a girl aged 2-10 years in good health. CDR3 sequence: CASSLMTGTSNEQFF. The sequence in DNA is TGTGCCAGCAGCTTAATGACAGGGACTAGCAATGAGCAGTTCTTC.